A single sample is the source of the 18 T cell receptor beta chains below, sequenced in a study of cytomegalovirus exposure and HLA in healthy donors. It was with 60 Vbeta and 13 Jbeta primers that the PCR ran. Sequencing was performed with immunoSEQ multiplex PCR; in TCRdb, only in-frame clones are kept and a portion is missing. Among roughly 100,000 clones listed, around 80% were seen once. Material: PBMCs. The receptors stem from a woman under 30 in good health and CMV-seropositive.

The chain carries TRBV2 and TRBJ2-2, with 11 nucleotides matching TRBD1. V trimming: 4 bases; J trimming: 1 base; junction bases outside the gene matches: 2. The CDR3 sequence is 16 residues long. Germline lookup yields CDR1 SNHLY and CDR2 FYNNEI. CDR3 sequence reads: CASSADRGLNTGELFF. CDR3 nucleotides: TGTGCCAGCAGTGCGGACAGGGGGCTGAACACCGGGGAGCTGTTTTTT.

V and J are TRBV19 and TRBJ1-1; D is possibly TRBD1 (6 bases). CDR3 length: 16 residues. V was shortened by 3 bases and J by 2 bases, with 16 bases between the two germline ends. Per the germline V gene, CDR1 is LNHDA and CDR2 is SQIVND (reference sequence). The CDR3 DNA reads TGTGCCAGTAGTATGTCTTCGGACAGACCCAACACTGAAGCTTTCTTT. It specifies CASSMSSDRPNTEAFF.

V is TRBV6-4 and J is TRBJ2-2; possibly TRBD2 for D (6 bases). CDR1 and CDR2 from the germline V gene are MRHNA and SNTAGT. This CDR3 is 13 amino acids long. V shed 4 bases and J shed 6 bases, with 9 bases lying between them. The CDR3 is CASSVGGSGELFF. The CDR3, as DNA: TGTGCCAGCAGTGTGGGGGGATCCGGGGAGCTGTTTTTT.

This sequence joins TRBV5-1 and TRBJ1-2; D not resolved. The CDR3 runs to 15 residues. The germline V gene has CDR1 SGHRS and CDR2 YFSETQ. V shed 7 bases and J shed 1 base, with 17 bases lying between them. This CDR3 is CASGISGGDNYGYTF. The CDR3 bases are TGCGCCAGCGGGATCTCGGGCGGGGATAACTATGGCTACACCTTC.

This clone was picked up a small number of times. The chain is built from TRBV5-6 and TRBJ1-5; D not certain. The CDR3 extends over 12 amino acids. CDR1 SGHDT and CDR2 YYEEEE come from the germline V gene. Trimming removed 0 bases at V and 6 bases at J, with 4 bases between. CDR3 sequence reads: CASSLAGQPQHF. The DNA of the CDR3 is TGTGCCAGCAGCTTGGCAGGTCAGCCCCAGCATTTT. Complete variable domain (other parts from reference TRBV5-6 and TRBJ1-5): DAGVTQSPTHLIKTRGQQVTLRCSPKSGHDTVSWYQQALGQGPQFIFQYYEEEERQRGNFPDRFSGHQFPNYSSELNVNALLLGDSALYLCASSLAGQPQHFGDGTRLSIL.

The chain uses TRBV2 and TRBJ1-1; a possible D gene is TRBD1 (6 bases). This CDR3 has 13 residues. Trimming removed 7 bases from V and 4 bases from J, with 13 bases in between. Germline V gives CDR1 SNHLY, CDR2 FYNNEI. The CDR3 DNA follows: TGTGCCAGCAACGACAACAGGGTCACTGAAGCTTTCTTT. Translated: CASNDNRVTEAFF.

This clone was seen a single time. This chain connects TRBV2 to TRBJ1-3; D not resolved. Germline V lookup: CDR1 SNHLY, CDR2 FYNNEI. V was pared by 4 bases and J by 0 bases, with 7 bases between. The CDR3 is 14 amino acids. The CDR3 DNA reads TGTGCCAGCAGTGTTTCCGGCTCTGGAAACACCATATATTTT. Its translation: CASSVSGSGNTIYF.

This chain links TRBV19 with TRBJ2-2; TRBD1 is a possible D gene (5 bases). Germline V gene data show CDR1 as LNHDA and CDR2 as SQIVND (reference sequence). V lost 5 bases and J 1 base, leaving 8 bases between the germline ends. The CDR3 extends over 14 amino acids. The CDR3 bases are TGTGCCAGTAGTTCGACAGTGAACACCGGGGAGCTGTTTTTT. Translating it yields CASSSTVNTGELFF.

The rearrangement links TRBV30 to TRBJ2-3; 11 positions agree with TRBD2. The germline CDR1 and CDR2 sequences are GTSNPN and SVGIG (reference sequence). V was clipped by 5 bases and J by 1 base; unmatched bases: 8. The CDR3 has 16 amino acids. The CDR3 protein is CAWGGTSGLGTDTQYF. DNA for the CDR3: TGTGCCTGGGGGGGGACTAGCGGTCTCGGCACAGATACGCAGTATTTT.

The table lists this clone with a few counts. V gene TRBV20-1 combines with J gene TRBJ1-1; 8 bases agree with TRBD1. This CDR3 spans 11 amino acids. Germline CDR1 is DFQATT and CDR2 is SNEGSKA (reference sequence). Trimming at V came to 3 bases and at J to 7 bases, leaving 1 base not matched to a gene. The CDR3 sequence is CSARGTGEAFF. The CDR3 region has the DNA TGCAGTGCTAGGGGGACAGGTGAAGCTTTCTTT.

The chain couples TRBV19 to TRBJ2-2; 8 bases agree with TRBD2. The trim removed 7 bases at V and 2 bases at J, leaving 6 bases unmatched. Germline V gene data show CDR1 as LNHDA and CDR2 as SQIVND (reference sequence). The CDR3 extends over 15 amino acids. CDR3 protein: CASKIAGPNTGELFF. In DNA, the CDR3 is TGTGCCAGTAAAATAGCGGGACCTAACACCGGGGAGCTGTTTTTT. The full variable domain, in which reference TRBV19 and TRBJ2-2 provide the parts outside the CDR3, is DGGITQSPKYLFRKEGQNVTLSCEQNLNHDAMYWYRQDPGQGLRLIYYSQIVNDFQKGDIAEGYSVSREKKESFPLTVTSAQKNPTAFYLCASKIAGPNTGELFFGEGSRLTVL.

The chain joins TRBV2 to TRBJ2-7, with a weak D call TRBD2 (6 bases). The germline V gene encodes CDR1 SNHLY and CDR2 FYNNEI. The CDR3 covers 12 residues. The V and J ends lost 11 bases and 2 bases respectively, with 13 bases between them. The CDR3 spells CAGRDSTYEQYF. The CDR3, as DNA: TGTGCCGGCCGGGACTCAACCTACGAGCAGTACTTC.

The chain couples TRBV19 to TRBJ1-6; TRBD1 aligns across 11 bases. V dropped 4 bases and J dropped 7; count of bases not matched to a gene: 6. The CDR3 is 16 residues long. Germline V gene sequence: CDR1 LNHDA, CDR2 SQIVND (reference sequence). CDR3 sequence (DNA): TGTGCCAGTAGTACCGACGGACAGGGGGCGAATTCACCCCTCCACTTT. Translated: CASSTDGQGANSPLHF.

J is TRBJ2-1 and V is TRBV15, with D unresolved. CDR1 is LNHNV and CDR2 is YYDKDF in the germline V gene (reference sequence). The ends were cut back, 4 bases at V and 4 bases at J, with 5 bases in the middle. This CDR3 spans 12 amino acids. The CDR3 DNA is TGTGCCACCAGCACCTCTTACAATGAGCAGTTCTTC. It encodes CATSTSYNEQFF.

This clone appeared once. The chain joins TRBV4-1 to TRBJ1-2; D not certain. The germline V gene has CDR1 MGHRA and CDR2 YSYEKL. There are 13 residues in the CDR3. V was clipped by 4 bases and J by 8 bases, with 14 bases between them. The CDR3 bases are TGCGCCAGCAGCCTAGGACTTGACCTCGGCTACACCTTC. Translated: CASSLGLDLGYTF.

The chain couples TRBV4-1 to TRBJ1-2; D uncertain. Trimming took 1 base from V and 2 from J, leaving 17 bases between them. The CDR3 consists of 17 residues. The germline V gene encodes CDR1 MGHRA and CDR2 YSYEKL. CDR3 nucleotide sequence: TGCGCCAGCAGCCAAGTGCACATTCAGACTAACAACTATGGCTACACCTTC. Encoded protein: CASSQVHIQTNNYGYTF.

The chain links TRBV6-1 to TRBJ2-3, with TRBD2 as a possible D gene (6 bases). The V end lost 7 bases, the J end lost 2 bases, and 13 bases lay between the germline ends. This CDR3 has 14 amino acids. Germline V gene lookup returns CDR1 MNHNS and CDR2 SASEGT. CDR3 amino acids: CASTRRDFTDTQYF. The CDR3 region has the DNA TGTGCCAGCACTCGTCGGGACTTCACAGATACGCAGTATTTT.

The CDR3 spells CASSPRTVNEKLFF. The CDR3 DNA follows: TGCGCCAGCAGCCCACGGACAGTTAATGAAAAACTGTTTTTT. The chain recombines TRBV5-1 with TRBJ1-4; tentative D call: TRBD1 (6 bases). Deletions cut 4 bases from V and 4 bases from J, with 11 bases between. The germline CDR1 and CDR2 sequences are SGHRS and YFSETQ. This CDR3 spans 14 amino acids.